This T cell receptor (beta chain) was found in a study of regulatory T cells in long-lasting Graves disease. Arm-PCR with iRepertoire HTBI primers amplified the CDR3 regions for these TCR beta libraries. TCRdb ran MiXCR on the multiplex PCR reads and lists one entry per CDR3 protein. The sample consists of 510,000 or so distinct CDR3 sequences, about 11% of them appearing once. Whole-study results and caveats: Persistent disease samples used TRBV28, TRBJ1-2 and TRBJ2-5 preferentially. Whereas new patients shared some 970 public clonotypes, persistent patients shared more, at 2,741.

The time point denotes: newly diagnosed GD, antithyroid drugs for less than 3 months. The TCR library used RNA extracted from PBMCs. This clonotype was detected only a few times. Its antigen is undetermined. Trimming pared 5 bases from V and 7 bases from J, leaving 15 bases between. The CDR3 is made up of 14 amino acids. Germline CDR1 is SEHNR and CDR2 is FQNEAQ (reference sequence). Another study also made use of these data, one on T cells in Graves' hyperthyroidism and ophthalmopathy. That source notes: Separation of ophthalmopathy from stable hyperthyroidism was achieved by a 13 V-J model.

The receptor's source is a woman aged 25 to 39 with Graves disease. The material was peripheral blood mononuclear cells (PBMCs), obtained at new diagnosis, from a patient treated with antithyroid drugs. The rearrangement joins TRBV7-9 to TRBJ2-1, with a weak D call TRBD1 (8 bases). This CDR3 is CASSRGQGGNEQFF. DNA of the CDR3: TGTGCCAGCAGCCGAGGACAGGGAGGGAATGAGCAGTTCTTC.